This T cell receptor (beta chain) came from a study of CD8+ T cells in alopecia areata. The treatment is: oral pan-JAK inhibitor, 5-10 mg twice daily. Study-level findings and limits: TCR sharing was clearer in mice than between patients, perhaps partly owing to patient HLA diversity.

V was pared by 4 bases and J by 5 bases, with 12 bases of the junction left unmatched. Germline V CDR1 and CDR2: MGHDK, SYGVNS. The CDR3 contains 18 residues. Note on this clone: The antigen remains undetermined.

The sequencing template was cDNA reverse transcribed from extracted RNA. Some clones are missing from TCRdb's copy, which holds only in-frame ones; the method was immunoSEQ multiplex PCR. This sample yields some 190,000 clones, of which 60% are seen a single time; about 0.65% belongs to the top ten. The chain is built from TRBV25-1 and TRBJ2-3, with 13 bases matching TRBD2. The sequences come from CD4+ T cells sorted from blood, collected at week 4, from a patient treated with tofacitinib. This TCR derives from a human donor with alopecia areata. In DNA form, the CDR3 reads TGTGCCAGCAGTGGCCCCGCGGGACTAGCGGGAAGGGGAGATACGCAGTATTTT. Translation: CASSGPAGLAGRGDTQYF.